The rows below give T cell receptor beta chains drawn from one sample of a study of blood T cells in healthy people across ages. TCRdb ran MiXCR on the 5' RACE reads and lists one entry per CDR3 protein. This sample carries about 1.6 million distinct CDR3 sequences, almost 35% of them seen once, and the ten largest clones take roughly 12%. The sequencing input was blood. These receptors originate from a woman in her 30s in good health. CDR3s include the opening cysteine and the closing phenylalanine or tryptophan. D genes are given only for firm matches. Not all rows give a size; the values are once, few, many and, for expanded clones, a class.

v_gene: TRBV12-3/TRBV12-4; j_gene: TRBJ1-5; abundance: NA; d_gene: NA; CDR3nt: TGTGCCAGCAGCCCTATGGAGGGGAATCAGCCCCAGCATTTT; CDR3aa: CASSPMEGNQPQHF
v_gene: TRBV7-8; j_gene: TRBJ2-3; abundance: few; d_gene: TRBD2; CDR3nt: TGTGCCAGCAGCTTAGCGGGATTTGGCGGGAGGGCCTCAGATACGCAGTATTTT; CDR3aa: CASSLAGFGGRASDTQYF
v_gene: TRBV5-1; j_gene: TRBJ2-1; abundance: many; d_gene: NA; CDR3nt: TGTGCCAGCAGCTTAAAGTACAATGAGCAGTTCTTC; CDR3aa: CASSLKYNEQFF
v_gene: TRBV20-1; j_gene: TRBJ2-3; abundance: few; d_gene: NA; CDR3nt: TGCAGTGCGACCCCACAGGGTCGCACAGATACGCAGTATTTT; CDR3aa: CSATPQGRTDTQYF
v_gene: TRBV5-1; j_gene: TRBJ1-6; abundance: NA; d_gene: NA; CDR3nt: TGCGCCAGCAGCACTGACATTCAAGAGAATTCACCCCTCCACTTT; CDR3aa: CASSTDIQENSPLHF
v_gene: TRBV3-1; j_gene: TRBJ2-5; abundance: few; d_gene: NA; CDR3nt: TGTGCCAGCAGCCTCCCAGGGGGGGGGCGTCAAGAGACCCAGTACTTC; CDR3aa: CASSLPGGGRQETQYF
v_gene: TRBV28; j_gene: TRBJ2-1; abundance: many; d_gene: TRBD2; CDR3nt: TGTGCCAGCAGTTCAACTAGCGGGGGCAATGAGCAGTTCTTC; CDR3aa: CASSSTSGGNEQFF
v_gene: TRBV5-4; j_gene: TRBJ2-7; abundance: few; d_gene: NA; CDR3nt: TGTGCCAGCAGCTTGGTGGGTGCCACCTACGAGCAGTACTTC; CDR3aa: CASSLVGATYEQYF
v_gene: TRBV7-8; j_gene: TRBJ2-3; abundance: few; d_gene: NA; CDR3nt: TGTGCCAGCAGCCCTCTCTCGGCAGCTTCAGATACGCAGTATTTT; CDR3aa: CASSPLSAASDTQYF
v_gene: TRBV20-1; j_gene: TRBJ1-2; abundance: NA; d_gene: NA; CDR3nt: TGCAGTGCTATCCGTACGAGTACCGAGTATGGCTACACCTTC; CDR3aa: CSAIRTSTEYGYTF
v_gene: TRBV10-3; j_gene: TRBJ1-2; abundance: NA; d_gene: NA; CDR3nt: TGTGCCATCAGCCCTACAGACCTCGAGGGTCAGGGCTACACCTTC; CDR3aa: CAISPTDLEGQGYTF
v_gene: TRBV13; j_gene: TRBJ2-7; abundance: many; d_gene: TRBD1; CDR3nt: TGTGCCAGCAGCTTCCCTACAGGGGGCTACGAGCAGTACTTC; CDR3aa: CASSFPTGGYEQYF
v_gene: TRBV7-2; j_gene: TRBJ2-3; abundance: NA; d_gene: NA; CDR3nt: TGTGCCAGCAGCCTGCTGGGCCACACAGATACGCAGTATTTT; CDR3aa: CASSLLGHTDTQYF
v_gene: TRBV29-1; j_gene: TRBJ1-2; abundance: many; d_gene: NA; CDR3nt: TGCAGCGTTGAAGATCCTAGGGTTACGTCGCAACCCTATGGCTACACCTTC; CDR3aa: CSVEDPRVTSQPYGYTF
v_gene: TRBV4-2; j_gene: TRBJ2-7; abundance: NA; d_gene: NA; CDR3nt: TGTGCCAGCAGCCAAGGATCGCTAGCGTCTCCCTCCTACGAGCAGTACTTC; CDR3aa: CASSQGSLASPSYEQYF
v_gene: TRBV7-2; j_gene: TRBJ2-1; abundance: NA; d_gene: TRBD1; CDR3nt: TGTGCCAGCAGCTTAAGGGGGCCTGTTGTGGTCGATGAGCAGTTCTTC; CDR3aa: CASSLRGPVVVDEQFF
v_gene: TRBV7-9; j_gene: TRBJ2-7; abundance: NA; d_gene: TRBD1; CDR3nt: TGTGCCAGCAGGGCTAACCGGGACAGGGGTCACGAGCAGTACTTC; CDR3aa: CASRANRDRGHEQYF
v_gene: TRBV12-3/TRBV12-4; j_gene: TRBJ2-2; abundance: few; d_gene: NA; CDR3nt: TGTGCCAGCAGCCTCGGGGAGCTGTTTTTT; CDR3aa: CASSLGELFF
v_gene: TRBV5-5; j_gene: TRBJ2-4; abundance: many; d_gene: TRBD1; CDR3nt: TGTGCCAGCAGCTTGGGGGTAGGGGGCGGCATTCAGTACTTC; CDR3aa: CASSLGVGGGIQYF
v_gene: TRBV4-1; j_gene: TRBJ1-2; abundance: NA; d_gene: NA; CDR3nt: TGCGCCAGCAGCCAAGTCTCCGCTGGCTACACCTTC; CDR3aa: CASSQVSAGYTF
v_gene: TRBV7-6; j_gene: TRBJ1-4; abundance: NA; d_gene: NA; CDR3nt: TGTGCCAGCAGCCGGACAGCTTTTGCAACTAATGAAAAACTGTTTTTT; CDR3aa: CASSRTAFATNEKLFF
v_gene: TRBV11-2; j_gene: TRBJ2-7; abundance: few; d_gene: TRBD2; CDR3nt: TGTGCCAGCAGCTTAGCAGGTGTAAGCGGGGACTACGAGCAGTACTTC; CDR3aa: CASSLAGVSGDYEQYF
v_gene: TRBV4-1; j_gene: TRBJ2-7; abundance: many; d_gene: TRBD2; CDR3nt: TGCGCCAGCAGCCCTCCAGGGAGCCTAGCGGGGTACGAGCAGTACTTC; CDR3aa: CASSPPGSLAGYEQYF
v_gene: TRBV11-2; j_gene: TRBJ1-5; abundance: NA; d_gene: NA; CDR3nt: TGTGCCAGCAGCCCAATGCGGGGGGGAGATCAGCCCCAGCATTTT; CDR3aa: CASSPMRGGDQPQHF
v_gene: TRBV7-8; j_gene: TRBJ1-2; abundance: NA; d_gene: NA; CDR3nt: TGTGCCAGCAGCTTACAGGGGAATGGTGGATCTGGCTACACCTTC; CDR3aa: CASSLQGNGGSGYTF
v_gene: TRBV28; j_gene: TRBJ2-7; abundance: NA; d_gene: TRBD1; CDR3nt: TGTGCCAGCAGCCCCCAGGGACAGTTGTCGGAGCAGTACTTC; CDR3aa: CASSPQGQLSEQYF
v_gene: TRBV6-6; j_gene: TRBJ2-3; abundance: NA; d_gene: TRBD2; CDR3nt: TGTGCCAGCAGTTTCGATTTGGGCGGGGGGGCGACAGATACGCAGTATTTT; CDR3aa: CASSFDLGGGATDTQYF
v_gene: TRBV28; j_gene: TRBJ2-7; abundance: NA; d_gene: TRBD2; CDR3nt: TGTGCCAGCAGTCCCGCGGGAGGGACGTCGATGTACGAGCAGTACTTC; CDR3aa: CASSPAGGTSMYEQYF
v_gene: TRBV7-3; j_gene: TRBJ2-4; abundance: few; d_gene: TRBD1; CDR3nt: TGTGCCAGCAGCCGTGGACAGGGTGCCATTCAGTACTTC; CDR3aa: CASSRGQGAIQYF
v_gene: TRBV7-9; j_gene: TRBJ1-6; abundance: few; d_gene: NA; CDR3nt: TGCGCCAGCAGCGGCGGGACCCCCTTGGTCTCACCCCCCCACTTT; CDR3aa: CASSGGTPLVSPPHF
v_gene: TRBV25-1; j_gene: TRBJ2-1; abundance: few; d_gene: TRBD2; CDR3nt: TGTGCCAGCAGTGAATCTAGGGCGGGGGGATCCTACAATGAGCAGTTCTTC; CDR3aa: CASSESRAGGSYNEQFF
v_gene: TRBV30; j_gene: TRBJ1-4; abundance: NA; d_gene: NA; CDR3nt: TGTGCCTGGGCATGGGGGTCAAATGAAAAACTGTTTTTT; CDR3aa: CAWAWGSNEKLFF
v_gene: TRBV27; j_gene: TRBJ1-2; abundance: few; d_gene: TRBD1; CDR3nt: TGTGCCAGCAGTTTGGGGACAGGGGCCTATGGCTACACCTTC; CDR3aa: CASSLGTGAYGYTF
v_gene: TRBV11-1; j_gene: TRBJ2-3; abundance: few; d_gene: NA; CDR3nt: TGTGCCAGCAGCCGGGGGGCAAGCAGGGCAGATACGCAGTATTTT; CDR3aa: CASSRGASRADTQYF
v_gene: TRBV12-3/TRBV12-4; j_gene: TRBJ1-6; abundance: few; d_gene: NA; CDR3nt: TGTGCCAGCAGCCAAGGAGCAACACCCCTCCACTTT; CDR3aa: CASSQGATPLHF
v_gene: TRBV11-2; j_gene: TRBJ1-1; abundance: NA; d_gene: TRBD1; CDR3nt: TGTGCCAGCTGGGAGACAGGGGGTTATGGCACTGAAGCTTTCTTT; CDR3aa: CASWETGGYGTEAFF
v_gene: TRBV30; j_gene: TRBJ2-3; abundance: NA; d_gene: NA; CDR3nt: TGTGCCTGGAGTGGGCCTTACACAGATACGCAGTATTTT; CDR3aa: CAWSGPYTDTQYF
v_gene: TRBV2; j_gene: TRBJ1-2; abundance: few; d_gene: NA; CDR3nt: TGTGCCAGCAAAAACAAATACGCGGGCTTCGCCTATGGCTACACCTTC; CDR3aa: CASKNKYAGFAYGYTF
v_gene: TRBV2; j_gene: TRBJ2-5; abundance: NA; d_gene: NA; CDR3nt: TGTGCCAGCATTTATGAGACCCAGTACTTC; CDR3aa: CASIYETQYF
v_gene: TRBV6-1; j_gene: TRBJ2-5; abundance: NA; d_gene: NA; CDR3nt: TGTGCCAGCAGAAGGGCTCGTGGAGGTAGTAGAGAGACCCAGTACTTC; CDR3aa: CASRRARGGSRETQYF
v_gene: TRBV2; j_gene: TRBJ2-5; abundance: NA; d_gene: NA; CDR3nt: TGTGCCAGCAGTGAAGGGACTTACCAAGAGACCCAGTACTTC; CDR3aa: CASSEGTYQETQYF
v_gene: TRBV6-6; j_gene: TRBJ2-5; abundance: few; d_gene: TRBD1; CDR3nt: TGTGCCAGCAGTTACCCCGGGACAGAGCAAGAGACCCAGTACTTC; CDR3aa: CASSYPGTEQETQYF
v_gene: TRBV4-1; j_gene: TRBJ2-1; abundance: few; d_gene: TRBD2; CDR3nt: TGCGCCAGCAGCCAAGTCTCGACTAGCGGTTTCTACAATGAGCAGTTCTTC; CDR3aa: CASSQVSTSGFYNEQFF
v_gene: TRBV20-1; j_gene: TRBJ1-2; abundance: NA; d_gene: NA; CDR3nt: TGCAGTGCTAGCCAGGACCGGGCAACTAACTATGGCTACACCTTC; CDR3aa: CSASQDRATNYGYTF
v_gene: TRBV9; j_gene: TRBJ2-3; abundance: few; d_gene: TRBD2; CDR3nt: TGTGCCAGCAGCGTAGATGAGGAAGCGGGGGGGCCGGCACATACGCAGTATTTT; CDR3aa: CASSVDEEAGGPAHTQYF
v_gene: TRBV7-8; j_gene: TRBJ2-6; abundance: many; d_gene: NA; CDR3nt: TGTGCCAGCAGCACGCCGAGGGAGGGACAGCAGGATAGTAGCTCTGGGGCCAACGTCCTGACTTTC; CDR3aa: CASSTPREGQQDSSSGANVLTF
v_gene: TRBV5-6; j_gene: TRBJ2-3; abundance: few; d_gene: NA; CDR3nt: TGTGCCAGCAGCTTGGTTCGGTTAGACAGAGGGAGAGTCGGAGATACGCAGTATTTT; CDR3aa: CASSLVRLDRGRVGDTQYF
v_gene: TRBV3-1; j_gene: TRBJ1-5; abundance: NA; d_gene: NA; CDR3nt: TGTGCCAGCAGCCAAGATATGACCTACAATCAGCCCCAGCATTTT; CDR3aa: CASSQDMTYNQPQHF
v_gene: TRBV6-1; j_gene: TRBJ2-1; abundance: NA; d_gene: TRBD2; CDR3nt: TGTGCCAACACCTTAGCGGGAGATGAGCAGTTCTTC; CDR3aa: CANTLAGDEQFF
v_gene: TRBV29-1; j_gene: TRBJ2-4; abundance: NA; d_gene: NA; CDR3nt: TGCAGCGTTGAATATACAGGGAGCAAAAACATTCAGTACTTC; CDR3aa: CSVEYTGSKNIQYF
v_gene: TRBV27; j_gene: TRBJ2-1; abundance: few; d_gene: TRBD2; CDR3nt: TGTGCCAGCAGTTTCGGGGGGACTACCAACAATGAGCAGTTCTTC; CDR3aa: CASSFGGTTNNEQFF
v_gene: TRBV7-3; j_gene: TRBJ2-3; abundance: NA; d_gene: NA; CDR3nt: TGTGCCAGCAGCTTGGGGGGGGCCAAAACAGATACGCAGTATTTT; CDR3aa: CASSLGGAKTDTQYF
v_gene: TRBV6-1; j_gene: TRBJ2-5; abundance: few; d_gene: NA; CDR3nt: TGTGCCAGCAGTGGACTAGTTACTAGCCTCCAAGAGACCCAGTACTTC; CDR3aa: CASSGLVTSLQETQYF
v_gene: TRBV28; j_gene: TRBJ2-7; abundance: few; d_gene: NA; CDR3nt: TGTGCCAGCAGCCTCGCCTCGTATTCCTACGAGCAGTACTTC; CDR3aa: CASSLASYSYEQYF
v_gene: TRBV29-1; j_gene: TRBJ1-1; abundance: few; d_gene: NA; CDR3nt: TGCAGCGTCCGAAAGGCCGGTCGGACTGAAGCTTTCTTT; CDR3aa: CSVRKAGRTEAFF
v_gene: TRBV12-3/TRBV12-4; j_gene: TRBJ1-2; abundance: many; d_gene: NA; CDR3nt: TGTGCCAGCAGCCGGGACCAAGAGAACTATGGCTACACCTTC; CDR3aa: CASSRDQENYGYTF
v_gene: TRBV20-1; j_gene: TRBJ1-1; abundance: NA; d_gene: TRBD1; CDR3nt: TGCAGTGCTCCCCTGGGGGGACAGGGGGCTGAAGCTTTCTTT; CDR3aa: CSAPLGGQGAEAFF
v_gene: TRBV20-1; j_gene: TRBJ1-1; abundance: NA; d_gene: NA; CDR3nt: TGCAGTGCTAGAGCCCGGGTCGGGGGAATGAACACTGAAGCTTTCTTT; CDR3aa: CSARARVGGMNTEAFF
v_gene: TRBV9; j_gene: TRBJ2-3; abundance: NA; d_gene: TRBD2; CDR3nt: TGTGCCAGCGGACTTGGCGGGGGGCTTAGCACAGATACGCAGTATTTT; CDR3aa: CASGLGGGLSTDTQYF
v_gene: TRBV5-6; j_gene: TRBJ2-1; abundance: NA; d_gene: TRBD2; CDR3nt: TGTGCCAGCAGCTTGTCGGAAGCGGGATCCTACAATGAGCAGTTCTTC; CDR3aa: CASSLSEAGSYNEQFF